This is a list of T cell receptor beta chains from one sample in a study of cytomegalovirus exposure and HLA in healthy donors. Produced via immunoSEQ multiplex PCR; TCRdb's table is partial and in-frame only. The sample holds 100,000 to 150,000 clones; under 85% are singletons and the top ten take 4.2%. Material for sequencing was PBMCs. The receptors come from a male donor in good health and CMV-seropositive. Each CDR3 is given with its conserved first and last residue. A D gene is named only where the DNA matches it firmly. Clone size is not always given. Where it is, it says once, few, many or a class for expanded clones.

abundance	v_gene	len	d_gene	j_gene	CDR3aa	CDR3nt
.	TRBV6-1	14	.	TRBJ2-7	CASSEDLVSEEQYF	TGTGCCAGCAGTGAGGACTTGGTGTCGGAGGAGCAGTACTTC
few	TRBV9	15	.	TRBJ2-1	CASSLTGEGYNEQFF	TGTGCCAGCAGCCTGACAGGGGAGGGGTACAATGAGCAGTTCTTC
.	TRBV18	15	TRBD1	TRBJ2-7	CASSPPGTGSGEQYF	TGTGCCAGCTCACCACCGGGGACAGGGTCTGGGGAGCAGTACTTC
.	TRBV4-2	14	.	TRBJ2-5	CASSQGPRGETQYF	TGTGCCAGCAGCCAAGGCCCTAGGGGGGAGACCCAGTACTTC
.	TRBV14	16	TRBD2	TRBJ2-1	CASSQLSGGARDEQFF	TGTGCCAGCAGCCAGTTGAGCGGGGGGGCCAGGGATGAGCAGTTCTTC
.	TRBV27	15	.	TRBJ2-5	CASSLLSAGDETQYF	TGTGCCAGCAGTTTATTGTCGGCAGGGGATGAGACCCAGTACTTC
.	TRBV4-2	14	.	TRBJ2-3	CASSQDTVTDTQYF	TGTGCCAGCAGCCAAGATACAGTCACAGATACGCAGTATTTT
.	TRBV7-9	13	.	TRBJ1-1	CSSSFVEDTEAFF	TGTTCCAGCAGCTTTGTCGAGGACACTGAAGCTTTCTTT
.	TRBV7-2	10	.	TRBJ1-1	CASSPPVAFF	TGTGCCAGCAGCCCTCCCGTTGCGTTCTTT
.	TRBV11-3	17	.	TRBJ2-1	CASSSPGGGSSYNEQFF	TGTGCCAGCAGCTCGCCGGGGGGCGGGTCATCCTACAATGAGCAGTTCTTC
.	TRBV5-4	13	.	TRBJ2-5	CASSLREQETQYF	TGTGCCAGCAGCTTGCGAGAACAAGAGACCCAGTACTTC
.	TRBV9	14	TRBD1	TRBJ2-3	CASTRDRVIDTQYF	TGTGCCAGCACCCGGGACAGGGTCATAGATACGCAGTATTTT
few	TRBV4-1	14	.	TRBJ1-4	CASSRTTEIEKLFF	TGCGCCTCTTCACGGACAACGGAGATTGAAAAACTGTTTTTT
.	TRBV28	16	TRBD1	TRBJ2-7	CASSLVGDRYSYEQYF	TGTGCCAGCAGTTTAGTCGGGGACAGGTATTCCTACGAGCAGTACTTC
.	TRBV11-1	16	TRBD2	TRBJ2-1	CASSLGAGGSVYEQFF	TGTGCCAGCAGCTTAGGGGCGGGGGGCTCTGTGTATGAGCAGTTCTTC
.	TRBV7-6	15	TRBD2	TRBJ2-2	CASSSLAGVNGELFF	TGTGCCAGCAGCTCTCTAGCGGGAGTTAACGGGGAGCTGTTTTTT
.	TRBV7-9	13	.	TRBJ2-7	CASSSLQGDEQYF	TGTGCCAGCAGCTCGCTACAGGGTGACGAGCAGTACTTC
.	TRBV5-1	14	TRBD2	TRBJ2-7	CASSAGLGNYEQYF	TGCGCCAGCAGCGCGGGACTAGGTAATTACGAGCAGTACTTC
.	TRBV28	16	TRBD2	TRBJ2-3	CASSWSWRTSRDTQYF	TGTGCCAGCAGTTGGTCGTGGAGGACTAGTAGAGATACGCAGTATTTT
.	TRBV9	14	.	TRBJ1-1	CASSVAGRDTEAFF	TGTGCCAGCAGCGTAGCTGGGAGGGACACTGAAGCTTTCTTT
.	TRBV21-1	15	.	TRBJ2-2	CASSKVQTNTGELFF	TGTGCCAGCAGCAAAGTGCAGACGAACACCGGGGAGCTGTTTTTT
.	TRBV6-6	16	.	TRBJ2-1	CASNDQGGNRANEQFF	TGTGCCAGCAACGATCAAGGGGGAAACAGGGCCAATGAGCAGTTCTTC
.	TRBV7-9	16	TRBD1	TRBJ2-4	CSSSITGTGAKNIQYF	TGTTCCAGCAGCATAACCGGGACAGGAGCCAAAAACATTCAGTACTTC
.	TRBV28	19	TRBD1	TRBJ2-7	CASSLSTDRVLSTPYEQYF	TGTGCCAGCAGTTTATCGACCGACAGGGTTCTGAGTACCCCCTACGAGCAGTACTTC
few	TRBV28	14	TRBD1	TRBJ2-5	CASSRQGTAETQYF	TGTGCCAGCAGTCGACAGGGTACAGCGGAGACCCAGTACTTC
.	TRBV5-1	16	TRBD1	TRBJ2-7	CASSSVPGQGTYEQYF	TGCGCCAGCAGCTCCGTCCCGGGACAGGGTACCTACGAGCAGTACTTC
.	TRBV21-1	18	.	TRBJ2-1	CASSKVQQGRITYNEQFF	TGTGCCAGCAGCAAAGTCCAACAGGGGAGGATAACCTACAATGAGCAGTTCTTC
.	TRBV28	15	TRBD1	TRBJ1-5	CASSLFGQVGQPQHF	TGTGCCAGCAGTTTATTCGGACAGGTCGGGCAGCCCCAGCATTTT
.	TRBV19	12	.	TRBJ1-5	CASSTPNQPQHF	TGTGCCAGTAGTACCCCAAATCAGCCCCAGCATTTT
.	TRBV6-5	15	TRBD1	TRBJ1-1	CASNGDRGTITEAFF	TGTGCCAGCAATGGGGACAGGGGGACGATCACTGAAGCTTTCTTT
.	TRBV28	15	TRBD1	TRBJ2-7	CASSFEGAGSYEQYF	TGTGCCAGCAGTTTCGAGGGGGCCGGATCCTACGAGCAGTACTTC
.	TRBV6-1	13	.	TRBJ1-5	CASSVQGNQPQHF	TGTGCCAGCAGTGTACAGGGCAATCAGCCCCAGCATTTT
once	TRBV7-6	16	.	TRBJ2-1	CASSLALARTRNEQFF	TGTGCCAGCAGCTTAGCTCTAGCGAGAACCAGAAATGAGCAGTTCTTC
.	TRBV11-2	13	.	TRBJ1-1	CASSFSGNTEAFF	TGTGCCAGCAGCTTCTCAGGGAACACTGAAGCTTTCTTT
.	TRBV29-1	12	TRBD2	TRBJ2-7	CSVALAAYEQYF	TGCAGCGTTGCACTAGCGGCCTACGAGCAGTACTTC
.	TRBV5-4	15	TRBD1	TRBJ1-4	CASSDRDRGYEKLFF	TGTGCCAGCAGCGACAGGGACAGGGGGTATGAAAAACTGTTTTTT
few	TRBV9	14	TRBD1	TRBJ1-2	CASSVQGANYGYTF	TGTGCCAGCAGCGTACAGGGGGCTAACTATGGCTACACCTTC
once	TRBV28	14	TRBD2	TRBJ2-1	CASSLNGGFGEQFF	TGTGCCAGCAGTTTAAACGGGGGGTTCGGTGAGCAGTTCTTC
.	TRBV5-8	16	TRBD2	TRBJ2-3	CASSLGRDYYTDTQYF	TGTGCCAGCAGCCTGGGGCGGGACTACTACACAGATACGCAGTATTTT
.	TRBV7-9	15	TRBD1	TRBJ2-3	CASSLRGGTPDTQYF	TGTGCCAGCAGCTTACGAGGGGGCACCCCAGATACGCAGTATTTT
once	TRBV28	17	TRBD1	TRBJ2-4	CASSEGTGGLAKNIQYF	TGTGCCAGCAGTGAAGGGACAGGAGGACTAGCCAAAAACATTCAGTACTTC